This passage covers 26 T cell receptor beta chains from one sample sequenced in a study of blood T cells in healthy people across ages (dated by TCRdb to 2014 to 2015). The library came from 5' RACE. TCRdb records Illumina HiSeq 2500 as the sequencer. A second roughly 6 to 11 cycle PCR used a sample-barcoded 5' primer and a J-beta primer mix. TCRdb applied fastp at Q25 and MiXCR to the public reads, then kept only in-frame beta chains. When rows share a CDR3 protein, they turn into one entry using the most common DNA and genes. The sample includes some 1 million distinct CDR3 sequences, with more than 40% observed a single time. 15% to 20% of the sample lies in the top ten. Sequencing used blood. All receptors come from an older woman in good health.

The chain couples TRBV20-1 to TRBJ2-5; D unresolved. The CDR3 has 12 residues. V was trimmed by 2 bases and J by 5 bases, leaving 9 bases between them. Germline loops: CDR1 DFQATT, CDR2 SNEGSKA (reference sequence). The CDR3 nucleotides read TGCAGTGCTAGATCCCTAGACGAGACCCAGTACTTC. It encodes CSARSLDETQYF.

This clonotype was seen more than once but under ten times. The chain links TRBV12-3 or TRBV12-4 to TRBJ2-5, with 7 bases aligning to TRBD1. Near its end, the DNA agrees better with TRBJ2-7, so the J call may be wrong. The CDR3 extends over 14 amino acids. The CDR3 sequence: CASSLPGGPYEQYF. Written as DNA, the CDR3 is TGTGCCAGCAGTTTGCCAGGGGGACCCTACGAGCAGTACTTC.

About this clonotype: An end of the junction differs from the germline gene, which may be a read error. The chain recombines TRBV5-1 with TRBJ2-1, with 10 bases that match TRBD2. Germline V gene data show CDR1 as SGHRS and CDR2 as YFSETQ. The CDR3 extends over 17 amino acids. CDR3 loop: CDSSKLGVAGGLHEQFF. The CDR3 nucleotides read TGCGACAGCAGCAAGCTAGGGGTAGCGGGAGGTCTCCATGAGCAGTTCTTC.

This chain connects TRBV18 to TRBJ2-1; D is undetermined. CDR1 is KGHSH, CDR2 LQKENI, per germline. Trimming removed 1 base from V and 6 bases from J, with 13 bases in between. The CDR3 totals 15 residues. In DNA form, the CDR3 reads TGTGCCAGCTCACCACTCGACTCAGTAAGCAATGAGCAGTTCTTC. Protein: CASSPLDSVSNEQFF.

This chain uses TRBV18 with TRBJ2-7, with D unresolved. Trimming pared 3 bases from V and 2 bases from J, leaving 11 bases between. The CDR3 covers 14 residues. Looked up from germline, CDR1 is KGHSH and CDR2 is LQKENI. The CDR3 DNA reads TGTGCCAGCTCACCCTCTGAAGTGGCCTACGAGCAGTACTTC. It codes for CASSPSEVAYEQYF. The variable domain in full, completed from reference TRBV18 and TRBJ2-7, reads NAGVMQNPRHLVRRRGQEARLRCSPMKGHSHVYWYRQLPEEGLKFMVYLQKENIIDESGMPKERFSAEFPKEGPSILRIQQVVRGDSAAYFCASSPSEVAYEQYFGPGTRLTVT.

This clonotype was seen more than once but under ten times. The chain joins TRBV12-3 or TRBV12-4 to TRBJ1-2; D is unclear. This CDR3 has 15 amino acids. The V end lost 3 bases, the J end lost 4 bases, and 15 bases lay between the germline ends. This chain's CDR3 is CASSLTQRTAYGYTF. CDR3 nucleotides: TGTGCCAGCAGTTTGACCCAGAGGACGGCCTATGGCTACACCTTC.

Concerning this clonotype itself: The junction and the germline gene differ at one end; a read error may be behind it. This rearrangement joins TRBV4-2 to TRBJ2-5; D ambiguous. This CDR3 is 16 amino acids long. In germline, CDR1 is LGHNA, CDR2 YNFKEQ. The DNA for the CDR3 is TGTGCCAGCAGCCAAGAATACGGAAACTACCAAGAGGCCCAGTACTTC. Translation: CASSQEYGNYQEAQYF.

J is TRBJ2-1 and V is TRBV7-9; TRBD1 matches at 9 bases. V was pared by 3 bases and J by 7 bases, with 7 bases of the junction left unmatched. The germline V gene has CDR1 SEHNR and CDR2 FQNEAQ (reference sequence). The CDR3 runs 15 residues. For the CDR3, the DNA is TGTGCCAGCAGCTTGGTACGGACAGGGGTAAATGAGCAGTTCTTC. Its protein product is CASSLVRTGVNEQFF. Looking up the rest from reference TRBV7-9 and TRBJ2-1 gives the full variable domain: DTGVSQNPRHKITKRGQNVTFRCDPISEHNRLYWYRQTLGQGPEFLTYFQNEAQLEKSRLLSDRFSAERPKGSFSTLEIQRTEQGDSAMYLCASSLVRTGVNEQFFGPGTRLTVL.

Remarks on this clonotype: The junction and the germline gene differ at one end; a read error may be behind it. The CDR3 nucleotides are TGTTCCAGCAGCCCCCCTAGAACTAGCGGGAGGGAGACCCAGTACTTC. Encoded protein: CSSSPPRTSGRETQYF. The chain has TRBV7-9 and TRBJ2-5, with TRBD2 identical over 12 bases. This CDR3 is 16 amino acids long. The germline CDR1 and CDR2 sequences are SEHNR and FQNEAQ (reference sequence).

This CDR3 is CARTMGGGAGPPYEQYF. As DNA, the CDR3 is TGTGCCAGAACAATGGGAGGTGGAGCGGGACCACCCTACGAGCAGTACTTC. The rearrangement links TRBV2 to TRBJ2-7, with 7 bases that match TRBD2. Germline V gene data show CDR1 as SNHLY and CDR2 as FYNNEI. The CDR3 contains 17 residues. The J segment lost 2 bases and the V segment lost 9 bases, leaving 19 bases of the junction unmatched.

In its sample, this clonotype was seen a few times. The rearrangement uses TRBV5-6 and TRBJ2-3; D is ambiguous. Germline V lookup: CDR1 SGHDT, CDR2 YYEEEE. Deletions cut 3 bases from V and 2 bases from J, with 10 bases between. The CDR3 spans 14 residues. The DNA of the CDR3 is TGTGCCAGCAGCTCGGGTCTTCCCACAGATACGCAGTATTTT. It specifies CASSSGLPTDTQYF.

This sequence joins TRBV27 and TRBJ2-7; 7 positions match TRBD1. This CDR3 is built from 13 residues. Trimming took 6 bases from V and 5 from J; bases not matched to a gene: 7. The V gene's germline CDR1 is MNHEY and CDR2 SMNVEV (reference sequence). CDR3 in amino acids: CASRRTGVHEQYF. CDR3 DNA: TGTGCCAGCAGAAGAACAGGGGTCCACGAGCAGTACTTC.

This CDR3 is CATRHGADPRGAQYF. The CDR3 coding sequence is TGTGCCACCAGACACGGTGCGGACCCCAGAGGGGCGCAGTATTTT. This chain joins TRBV10-3 and TRBJ2-3; the D call may be TRBD1 or TRBD2 (5 bases each). The V end was cut by 10 bases, the J end by 10 bases, with 27 bases between. Germline CDR1 and CDR2: ENHRY and SYGVKD. CDR3 length: 15 residues.

The sample holds a few counts of this clonotype. V is TRBV7-9 and J is TRBJ2-5, with 8 nucleotides matching TRBD2. The DNA end is a closer match to TRBJ2-7, so the J assignment may be wrong. The CDR3 is 16 amino acids. Germline V gene sequence: CDR1 SEHNR, CDR2 FQNEAQ (reference sequence). The CDR3 nucleotides are TGTGCCAGCAGCCTAGACACGGCGGGAGGTGGCTACGAGCAGTACTTC. Translated, it gives CASSLDTAGGGYEQYF.

The chain links TRBV3-1 to TRBJ2-4, with D unclear. The V and J ends lost 2 bases and 0 bases respectively, with 5 bases between them. From germline, CDR1 is LGHDT and CDR2 YNNKEL (reference sequence). The CDR3 has 14 residues. DNA for the CDR3: TGTGCCAGCAGCCAAAACCTAGCCAAAAACATTCAGTACTTC. This sequence encodes CASSQNLAKNIQYF.

Only a few counts were recorded for this clonotype. CDR3 sequence reads: CASSHQGNSYEQYF. CDR3 DNA sequence: TGTGCCAGCAGCCACCAGGGCAACTCCTACGAGCAGTACTTC. The gene calls are TRBV3-1 and TRBJ2-7, with TRBD1 as a possible D gene (5 bases). CDR1 and CDR2 from the germline V gene are LGHDT and YNNKEL (reference sequence). Trimming cost V 3 bases and J 0 bases, with 9 bases left between them. The CDR3 extends over 14 amino acids.

V is TRBV4-2 and J is TRBJ2-1; D is possibly TRBD1 or TRBD2 (7 bases each). The CDR3 extends over 16 amino acids. The germline V and J ends were trimmed by 5 bases and 5 bases, with 19 bases remaining between them. Germline CDR1 reads LGHNA; CDR2 reads YNFKEQ. The CDR3 sequence is CASSKTRGGLNNEQFF. The CDR3 DNA sequence: TGTGCCAGCAGCAAAACCAGGGGGGGGCTCAACAATGAGCAGTTCTTC.

The chain combines TRBV20-1 with TRBJ1-4; the D is unclear. This CDR3 region has 11 residues. The germline V gene has CDR1 DFQATT and CDR2 SNEGSKA (reference sequence). V was trimmed by 5 bases and J by 7 bases, leaving 8 bases between them. The CDR3 coding sequence is TGCAGTGCTCGACAAGGTGAAAAACTGTTTTTT. This encodes CSARQGEKLFF.

This clonotype was counted ten times or more. This chain joins TRBV28 and TRBJ1-1, with no clear D. The ends were cut back, 2 bases at V and 0 bases at J, with 1 base in the middle. The V gene's germline CDR1 is MDHEN and CDR2 SYDVKM. The CDR3 consists of 12 residues. CDR3 DNA: TGTGCCAGCAGTTTAATGAACACTGAAGCTTTCTTT. Residues: CASSLMNTEAFF. The full variable domain, its missing parts supplied by reference TRBV28 and TRBJ1-1, is DVKVTQSSRYLVKRTGEKVFLECVQDMDHENMFWYRQDPGLGLRLIYFSYDVKMKEKGDIPEGYSVSREKKERFSLILESASTNQTSMYLCASSLMNTEAFFGQGTRLTVV.

V is TRBV27 and J is TRBJ1-5; D is unresolved. V was trimmed by 6 bases and J by 1 base, leaving 13 bases between them. The CDR3 covers 15 residues. Germline V gene sequence: CDR1 MNHEY, CDR2 SMNVEV (reference sequence). Here the CDR3 DNA reads TGTGCCAGCAGAGACTCAGACCTGAGCAATCAGCCCCAGCATTTT. Protein sequence: CASRDSDLSNQPQHF.

This chain connects TRBV3-1 to TRBJ1-2; the match to TRBD1 covers 7 bases. Germline CDR1 is LGHDT and CDR2 is YNNKEL (reference sequence). With V trimmed by 4 bases and J by 1 base, 9 bases remained unmatched. The CDR3 has 16 amino acids. CDR3 coding DNA: TGTGCCAGCAGCCGAGCCGGGACAGATTTTAACTATGGCTACACCTTC. It specifies CASSRAGTDFNYGYTF.

This clonotype has only a few counts. The chain combines TRBV5-1 with TRBJ2-7; the match to TRBD2 covers 12 bases. V lost 4 bases to trimming and J lost 0 bases; unmatched junction nucleotides: 8. This CDR3 contains 17 residues. Germline V gives CDR1 SGHRS, CDR2 YFSETQ. The CDR3 spells CASSHGLAGSSSYEQYF. Written as DNA, the CDR3 is TGCGCCAGCAGCCACGGACTAGCGGGGTCAAGCTCCTACGAGCAGTACTTC.

This clonotype was seen more than once but under ten times. This rearrangement joins TRBV20-1 to TRBJ2-7; the D gene is possibly TRBD1 (6 bases). CDR3 length: 12 residues. Trimming took off 4 bases at V and 5 bases at J, with 12 bases between the two ends. Germline lookup yields CDR1 DFQATT and CDR2 SNEGSKA (reference sequence). CDR3 in amino acids: CSATGVTHEQYF. DNA for the CDR3: TGCAGTGCTACAGGGGTGACCCACGAGCAGTACTTC.

The table lists this clonotype with many counts. The chain uses TRBV3-1 and TRBJ2-7; D is possibly TRBD1 (6 bases). The CDR3 runs 13 residues. With 1 base removed from V and 4 bases from J, the gap between germline ends came to 8 bases. CDR1 and CDR2 (germline): LGHDT, YNNKEL (reference sequence). The CDR3 DNA follows: TGTGCCAGCAGCCAAGGGACAGTGTACGAGCAGTACTTC. This sequence encodes CASSQGTVYEQYF.

The genes are TRBV4-1 and TRBJ2-2; maybe TRBD1 (6 bases). CDR3 size: 16 residues. Between the trimmed V and J ends, which lost 1 base and 3 bases, there was a span of 12 bases. Germline CDR1 reads MGHRA; CDR2 reads YSYEKL. CDR3 nucleotides: TGCGCCAGCAGCCAAGCTTGGGGGCTGGACACCGGGGAGCTGTTTTTT. It yields the protein CASSQAWGLDTGELFF.

The J gene is TRBJ1-6, the V gene TRBV30; 7 nucleotides match TRBD1. J gave up 7 bases and V 3 bases, and 3 bases lay outside the gene matches. The germline gives CDR1 GTSNPN, CDR2 SVGIG (reference sequence). This CDR3 spans 13 amino acids. The CDR3 nucleotides are TGTGCCTGGAGGATCAGGGGGAATTCACCCCTCCACTTT. Residues: CAWRIRGNSPLHF.